A single sample gave rise to the 20 T cell receptor beta chains below, sequenced in a study of blood T cell repertoires in COVID-19. Profiled with immunoSEQ multiplex PCR; TCRdb holds only in-frame clones, not every one. Of around 330,000 clones in the sample, 85% were seen once. Sequencing was carried out using PBMCs or T cells enriched from blood (not recorded which). The source is a woman in her twenties or thirties who had been exposed to COVID-19.

The chain carries TRBV28 and TRBJ1-5; tentatively, D is TRBD1 (6 bases). Germline loops: CDR1 MDHEN, CDR2 SYDVKM. This CDR3 spans 14 amino acids. Trimming stripped 0 bases from V and 5 bases from J, with 8 bases between. In nucleotides, the CDR3 is TGTGCCAGCAGTTTATGGGCAGGGGATCAGCCCCAGCATTTT. Translating it yields CASSLWAGDQPQHF.

The V gene is TRBV4-1, the J gene TRBJ1-4; tentative D call: TRBD1 (6 bases). Germline V gene sequence: CDR1 MGHRA, CDR2 YSYEKL. Trimming shortened V by 3 bases and J by 5 bases, and 10 bases separated the two germline ends. The CDR3 contains 14 residues. CDR3 loop: CASSHHRENEKLFF. In DNA form, the CDR3 reads TGCGCCAGCAGCCATCACAGGGAGAATGAAAAACTGTTTTTT.

The genes are TRBV27 and TRBJ1-2, with D tentatively TRBD1 (6 bases). The CDR3 is 11 residues long. Germline CDR1 MNHEY, CDR2 SMNVEV (reference sequence). V lost 8 bases to trimming and J lost 8 bases, with 12 bases between them. The CDR3 DNA sequence: TGTGCCAGCCGGCTCGGACAGGGCTACACCTTC. It encodes CASRLGQGYTF.

The chain employs TRBV5-1 and TRBJ2-7, with 7 bases that match TRBD1. The CDR3 covers 13 residues. Trimming cost V 0 bases and J 5 bases; bases outside gene matches: 2. Germline values: CDR1 SGHRS, CDR2 YFSETQ. The CDR3 sequence is CASSLGQGHEQYF. The CDR3 nucleotides read TGCGCCAGCAGCTTGGGACAGGGCCACGAGCAGTACTTC.

The rearrangement joins TRBV18 to TRBJ2-6, with 7 bases fitting TRBD1. V lost 5 bases and J lost 0; bases outside the gene matches: 16. Germline V CDR1 and CDR2: KGHSH, LQKENI. The CDR3 consists of 20 residues. The CDR3 sequence: CASSSRPRDSSDSGANVLTF. DNA of the CDR3: TGTGCCAGCTCATCTCGACCCCGGGACAGTTCGGACTCTGGGGCCAACGTCCTGACTTTC.

This clone was counted only a few times. The chain links TRBV5-1 to TRBJ2-7, with D possibly TRBD2 on 5 matching bases. Trimming shortened V by 0 bases and J by 5 bases, and 15 bases separated the two germline ends. Germline values: CDR1 SGHRS, CDR2 YFSETQ. This CDR3 is 15 amino acids long. Here the CDR3 reads CASSLAGRGSDEQYF. CDR3 in DNA: TGCGCCAGCAGCTTGGCCGGGCGTGGTAGCGACGAGCAGTACTTC.

The chain joins TRBV28 to TRBJ1-2; 11 bases match TRBD1. This CDR3 is built from 15 residues. V lost 5 bases to trimming and J lost 4 bases; unmatched junction nucleotides: 6. CDR1 MDHEN and CDR2 SYDVKM come from the germline V gene. This chain's CDR3 is CASSPGQGAVYGYTF. CDR3 coding DNA: TGTGCCAGCAGTCCAGGACAGGGGGCCGTCTATGGCTACACCTTC.

The chain links TRBV28 to TRBJ2-7, with TRBD1 identical over 9 bases. J was trimmed by 3 bases and V by 6 bases; bases with no gene match: 12. The length of the CDR3 is 16 residues. Germline V lookup: CDR1 MDHEN, CDR2 SYDVKM. The CDR3 loop reads CASRTGGAGNYYEQYF. In nucleotides, the CDR3 is TGTGCCAGCAGAACAGGGGGCGCCGGAAATTACTACGAGCAGTACTTC.

This clone has only a few counts. The rearrangement uses TRBV28 and TRBJ1-5; D may be TRBD1 (5 bases). The germline V and J ends were trimmed by 0 bases and 2 bases, with 14 bases remaining between them. CDR1 is MDHEN, CDR2 SYDVKM, per germline. This CDR3 is built from 17 residues. The CDR3 loop is CASSLWPGRGRNQPQHF. CDR3 coding DNA: TGTGCCAGCAGTTTATGGCCGGGGAGGGGACGCAATCAGCCCCAGCATTTT.

This clone has more than one count but fewer than ten. This chain joins TRBV28 and TRBJ2-7; 8 positions match TRBD1. V shed 0 bases, J shed 0 bases, and the junction held 1 base outside the gene matches. The CDR3 covers 15 residues. In germline, CDR1 is MDHEN, CDR2 SYDVKM. The DNA for the CDR3 is TGTGCCAGCAGTTTATGGGGGACAGGCTCCTACGAGCAGTACTTC. The encoded protein is CASSLWGTGSYEQYF.

This chain uses TRBV6-5 with TRBJ2-2; 11 bases align to TRBD2. The length of the CDR3 is 15 residues. V lost 9 bases, J lost 5 bases, and 8 bases stayed unmatched. Germline V gives CDR1 MNHEY, CDR2 SVGAGI. The CDR3 reads CASAGLAGRTGELFF. The CDR3 DNA is TGTGCCAGTGCCGGACTAGCGGGTCGGACCGGGGAGCTGTTTTTT.

The chain combines TRBV24-1 with TRBJ2-1; 7 bases are shared with TRBD1. The germline V gene has CDR1 KGHDR and CDR2 SFDVKD. Losses at the gene ends were 7 bases for V and 0 bases for J; bases not matched to a gene: 5. The CDR3 has 15 amino acids. DNA of the CDR3: TGTGCCACCAGAGAGACAGGGTCCTCCTACAATGAGCAGTTCTTC. This codes for CATRETGSSYNEQFF.

V and J are TRBV19 and TRBJ2-3; TRBD1 might be the D (5 bases). This CDR3 contains 14 residues. From germline, CDR1 is LNHDA and CDR2 SQIVND (reference sequence). Between the trimmed V and J ends, which lost 4 bases and 5 bases, there was a span of 13 bases. The CDR3 DNA reads TGTGCCAGTAGTAGTCCAGGGCCAGGAGATACGCAGTATTTT. This sequence encodes CASSSPGPGDTQYF.

The genes are TRBV29-1 and TRBJ2-7, with D uncertain. Germline-derived CDR1 and CDR2 are SQVTM and ANQGSEA. CDR3 length: 13 amino acids. The V end lost 1 base, the J end lost 1 base, and 8 bases lay between the germline ends. CDR3 DNA sequence: TGCAGCGTTGAAGGTCTACAGTCCTACGAGCAGTACTTC. This sequence encodes CSVEGLQSYEQYF.

The chain links TRBV5-8 to TRBJ2-7, with D perhaps TRBD2 (5 bases). Germline V gene lookup returns CDR1 SGHTS and CDR2 YDEGEE. Between the trimmed V and J ends, which lost 4 bases and 3 bases, there was a span of 11 bases. The CDR3 runs 13 residues. The CDR3 is CASSVGLSYEQYF. The CDR3 DNA sequence: TGTGCCAGCAGCGTAGGACTGAGCTACGAGCAGTACTTC.

The chain joins TRBV4-2 to TRBJ1-2; D ambiguous. The CDR3 loop spans 15 amino acids. Germline CDR1 reads LGHNA; CDR2 reads YNFKEQ. With 4 bases removed from V and 8 bases from J, the gap between germline ends came to 20 bases. The CDR3 coding sequence is TGTGCCAGCAGCCGCGATGCCTCGACGGAGTTCGGCTACACCTTC. It encodes CASSRDASTEFGYTF.

This chain connects TRBV28 to TRBJ1-1; no reliable D call. V was pared by 3 bases and J by 6 bases, with 5 bases between. The germline gives CDR1 MDHEN, CDR2 SYDVKM. The CDR3 loop spans 11 amino acids. Here the CDR3 DNA reads TGTGCCAGCAGTTTGAGCCCTGAAGCTTTCTTT. It codes for CASSLSPEAFF.

The CDR3, as DNA: TGTGCCAGCTGGGGTGGGACTAGCGGGATAACTGGGGCCAACGTCCTGACTTTC. Translating gives CASWGGTSGITGANVLTF. This rearrangement joins TRBV28 to TRBJ2-6; 13 positions match TRBD2. The ends lost 8 bases at V and 2 bases at J; junction bases unmatched: 9. CDR1 MDHEN and CDR2 SYDVKM come from the germline V gene. CDR3 length: 18 residues. Filled out from reference TRBV28 and TRBJ2-6, the complete variable domain reads DVKVTQSSRYLVKRTGEKVFLECVQDMDHENMFWYRQDPGLGLRLIYFSYDVKMKEKGDIPEGYSVSREKKERFSLILESASTNQTSMYLCASWGGTSGITGANVLTFGAGSRLTVL.

As to this clone: Additional DNA sequences in this sample encode the identical CDR3. The chain employs TRBV7-3 and TRBJ2-5, with a weak D call TRBD2 (5 bases). Looked up from germline, CDR1 is SGHTA and CDR2 is FQGTGA. This CDR3 has 13 amino acids. The V and J ends lost 6 bases and 5 bases respectively, with 13 bases between them. The CDR3 loop is CASSRSGRETQYF. The CDR3 nucleotides are TGTGCCAGCAGTCGGTCGGGAAGGGAGACCCAGTACTTC.

This clone was counted many times. The V gene is TRBV4-1, the J gene TRBJ2-7, with 7 bases aligning to TRBD2. CDR3 length: 17 amino acids. Germline V CDR1 and CDR2: MGHRA, YSYEKL. The V gene end was trimmed by 1 base and the J gene end by 0 bases; junction bases not matched to a gene: 9. CDR3 in DNA: TGCGCCAGCAGCCAAGTAGCGTTGGGAGGGAGCTCCTACGAGCAGTACTTC. Amino acid sequence: CASSQVALGGSSYEQYF.